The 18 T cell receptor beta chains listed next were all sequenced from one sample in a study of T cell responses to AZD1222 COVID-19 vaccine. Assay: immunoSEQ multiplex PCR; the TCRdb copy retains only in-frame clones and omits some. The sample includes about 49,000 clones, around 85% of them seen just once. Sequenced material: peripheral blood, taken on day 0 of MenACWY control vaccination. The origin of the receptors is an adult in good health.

CDR3 in amino acids: CATSLRTGELFF. DNA of the CDR3: TGTGCCACCAGCTTGAGAACCGGGGAGCTGTTTTTT. This chain uses TRBV15 with TRBJ2-2; D uncertain. The CDR3 is 12 residues long. Trimming stripped 5 bases from V and 5 bases from J, with 6 bases between. From germline, CDR1 is LNHNV and CDR2 YYDKDF (reference sequence). The full variable domain, rest sourced from reference TRBV15 and TRBJ2-2, is DAMVIQNPRYQVTQFGKPVTLSCSQTLNHNVMYWYQQKSSQAPKLLFHYYDKDFNNEADTPDNFQSRRPNTSFCFLDIRSPGLGDTAMYLCATSLRTGELFFGEGSRLTVL.

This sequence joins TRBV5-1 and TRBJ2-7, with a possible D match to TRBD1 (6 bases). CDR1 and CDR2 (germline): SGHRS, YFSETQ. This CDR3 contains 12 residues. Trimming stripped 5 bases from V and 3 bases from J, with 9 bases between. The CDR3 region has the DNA TGCGCCAGCAGGTTACAGGGCTACGAGCAGTACTTC. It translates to CASRLQGYEQYF. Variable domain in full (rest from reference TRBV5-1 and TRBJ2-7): KAGVTQTPRYLIKTRGQQVTLSCSPISGHRSVSWYQQTPGQGLQFLFEYFSETQRNKGNFPGRFSGRQFSNSRSEMNVSTLELGDSALYLCASRLQGYEQYFGPGTRLTVT.

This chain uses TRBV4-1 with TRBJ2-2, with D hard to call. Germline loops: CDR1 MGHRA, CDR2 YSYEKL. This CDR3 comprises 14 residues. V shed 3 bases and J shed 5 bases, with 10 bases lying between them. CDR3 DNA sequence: TGCGCCAGCAGCCAGCAAGACGGGACCGGGGAGCTGTTTTTT. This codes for CASSQQDGTGELFF.

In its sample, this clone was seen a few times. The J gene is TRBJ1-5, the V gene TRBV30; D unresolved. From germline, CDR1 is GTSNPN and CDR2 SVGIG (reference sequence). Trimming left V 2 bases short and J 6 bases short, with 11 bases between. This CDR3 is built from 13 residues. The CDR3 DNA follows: TGTGCCTGGAGTAAAGAGGGAGGTCAGCCCCAGCATTTT. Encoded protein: CAWSKEGGQPQHF.

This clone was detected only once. CDR3 in amino acids: CASRLQGGDEKLFF. CDR3 DNA: TGTGCCAGCAGGTTACAGGGCGGCGACGAAAAACTGTTTTTT. The chain links TRBV6-5 to TRBJ1-4; a weak D match, TRBD1 (6 bases). Looked up from germline, CDR1 is MNHEY and CDR2 is SVGAGI. The germline V and J ends were trimmed by 6 bases and 8 bases, with 16 bases remaining between them. The CDR3 totals 14 residues.

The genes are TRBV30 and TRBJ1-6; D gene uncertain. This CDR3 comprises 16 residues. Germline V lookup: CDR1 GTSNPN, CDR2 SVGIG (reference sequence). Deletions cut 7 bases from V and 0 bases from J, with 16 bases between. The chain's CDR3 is CASEYTQSSYNSPLHF. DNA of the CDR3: TGTGCCTCGGAGTACACCCAGAGCTCCTATAATTCACCCCTCCACTTT.

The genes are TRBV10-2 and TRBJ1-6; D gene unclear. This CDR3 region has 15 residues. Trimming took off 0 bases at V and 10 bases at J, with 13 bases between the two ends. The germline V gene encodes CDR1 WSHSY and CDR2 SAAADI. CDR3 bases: TGCGCCAGCAGTGAGTCCGTCCTGTTGAGATCACCCCTCCACTTT. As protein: CASSESVLLRSPLHF.

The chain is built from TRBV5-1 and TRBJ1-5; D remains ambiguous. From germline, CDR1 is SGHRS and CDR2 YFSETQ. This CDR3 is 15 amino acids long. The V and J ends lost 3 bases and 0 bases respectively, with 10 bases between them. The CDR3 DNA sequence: TGCGCCAGCAGCTCAGGCGGTAATAGCAATCAGCCCCAGCATTTT. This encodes CASSSGGNSNQPQHF.

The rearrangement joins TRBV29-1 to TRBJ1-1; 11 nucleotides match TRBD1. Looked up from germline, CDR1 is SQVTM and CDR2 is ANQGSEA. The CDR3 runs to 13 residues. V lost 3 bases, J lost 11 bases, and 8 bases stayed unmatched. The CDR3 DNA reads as TGCAGCGTTGAGGACAGGGGGCGGATGGGGGCTTTCTTT. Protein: CSVEDRGRMGAFF.

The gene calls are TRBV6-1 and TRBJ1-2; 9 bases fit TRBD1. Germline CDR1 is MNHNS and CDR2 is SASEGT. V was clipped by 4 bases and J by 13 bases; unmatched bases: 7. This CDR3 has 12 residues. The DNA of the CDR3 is TGTGCCAGCAGTGCTAGGACAGGGGACTCCACCTTC. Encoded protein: CASSARTGDSTF.

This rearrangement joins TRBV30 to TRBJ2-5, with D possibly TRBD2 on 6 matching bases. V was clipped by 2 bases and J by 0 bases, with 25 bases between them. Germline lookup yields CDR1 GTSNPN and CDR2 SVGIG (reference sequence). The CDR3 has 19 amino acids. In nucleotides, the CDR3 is TGTGCCTGGAGTTCCATAATGGGGCGGCTAGCGCGTTACCAAGAGACCCAGTACTTC. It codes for CAWSSIMGRLARYQETQYF.

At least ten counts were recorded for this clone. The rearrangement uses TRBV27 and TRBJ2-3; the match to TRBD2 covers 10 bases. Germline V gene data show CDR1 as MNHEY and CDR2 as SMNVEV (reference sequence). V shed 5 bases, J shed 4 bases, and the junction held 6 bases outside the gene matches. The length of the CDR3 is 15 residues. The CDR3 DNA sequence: TGTGCCAGCAGTCCCCAAAGCGGGGGGGCAGATACGCAGTATTTT. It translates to CASSPQSGGADTQYF.

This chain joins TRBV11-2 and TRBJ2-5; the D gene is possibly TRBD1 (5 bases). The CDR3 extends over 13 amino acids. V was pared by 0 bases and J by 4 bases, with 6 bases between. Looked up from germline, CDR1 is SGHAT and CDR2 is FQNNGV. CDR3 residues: CASSLDRGETQYF. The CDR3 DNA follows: TGTGCCAGCAGCTTAGATAGGGGAGAGACCCAGTACTTC.

The DNA for the CDR3 is TGTGCCAGCAGTTTAGAGGTACCCAATTCACCCCTCCACTTT. Protein: CASSLEVPNSPLHF. The chain couples TRBV28 to TRBJ1-6; D is ambiguous. The V end lost 2 bases, the J end lost 7 bases, and 9 bases lay between the germline ends. Germline V gene sequence: CDR1 MDHEN, CDR2 SYDVKM. The CDR3 is made up of 14 amino acids.

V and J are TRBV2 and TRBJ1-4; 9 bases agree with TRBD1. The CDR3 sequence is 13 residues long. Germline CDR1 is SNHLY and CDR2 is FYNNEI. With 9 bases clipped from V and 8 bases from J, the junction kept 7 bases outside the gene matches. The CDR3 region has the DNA TGTGCCAGGAAGACAGGGGGAGGGGAAAAACTGTTTTTT. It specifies CARKTGGGEKLFF.

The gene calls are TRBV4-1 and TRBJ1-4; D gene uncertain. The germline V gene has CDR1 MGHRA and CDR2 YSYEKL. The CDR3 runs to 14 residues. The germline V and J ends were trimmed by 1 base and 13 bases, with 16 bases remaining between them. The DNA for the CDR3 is TGCGCCAGCAGCCAAGTGGCGTCCTTTGAGAGACTGTTTTTT. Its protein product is CASSQVASFERLFF.

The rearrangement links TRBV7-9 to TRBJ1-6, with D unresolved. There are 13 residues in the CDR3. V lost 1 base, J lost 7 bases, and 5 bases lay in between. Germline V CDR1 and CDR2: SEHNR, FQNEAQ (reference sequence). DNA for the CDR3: TGTGCCAGCAGCTTAGGGCTGAATTCACCCCTCCACTTT. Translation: CASSLGLNSPLHF.

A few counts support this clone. The CDR3 here is CASSINSKPYGYTF. The CDR3 DNA reads as TGTGCCAGTAGTATAAACAGCAAACCCTATGGCTACACCTTC. The rearrangement joins TRBV19 to TRBJ1-2; D gene ambiguous. The CDR3 runs 14 residues. Looked up from germline, CDR1 is LNHDA and CDR2 is SQIVND (reference sequence). Between the trimmed V and J ends, which lost 2 bases and 4 bases, there was a span of 11 bases.